The clone carrying this T cell receptor beta chain has at least ten counts. Antigen: not known. CDR3 length: 14 residues. V was trimmed by 5 bases and J by 0 bases, leaving 10 bases between them. The germline gives CDR1 SGHAT, CDR2 FQDESV (reference sequence). Construction of TCR beta libraries relied on iRepertoire HTBI primers and on Arm-PCR targeting CDR3 regions. TCRdb used MiXCR to reprocess the multiplex PCR reads, holding one entry per CDR3 protein. The sample contains 400,000 to 500,000 distinct CDR3 sequences, roughly a fifth of which appear only once. This sample was included in a study of regulatory T cells in long-lasting Graves disease. Study conclusions and caveats: Peripheral blood alone, not thyroid tissue, underwent study.

The time point was: persistent/refractory GD, antithyroid drugs over 5 years with positive TRAb. RNA from PBMCs was the source of the TCR library. The sequences come from peripheral blood mononuclear cells (PBMCs), collected when the disease was refractory, from a patient treated with antithyroid drugs. This sequence joins TRBV11-1 and TRBJ2-5; maybe TRBD2 (5 bases). The TCR comes from a female donor with Graves disease. CDR3 amino acids: CASSPRAHQETQYF. The CDR3 bases are TGTGCCAGCAGCCCGAGGGCCCACCAAGAGACCCAGTACTTC.